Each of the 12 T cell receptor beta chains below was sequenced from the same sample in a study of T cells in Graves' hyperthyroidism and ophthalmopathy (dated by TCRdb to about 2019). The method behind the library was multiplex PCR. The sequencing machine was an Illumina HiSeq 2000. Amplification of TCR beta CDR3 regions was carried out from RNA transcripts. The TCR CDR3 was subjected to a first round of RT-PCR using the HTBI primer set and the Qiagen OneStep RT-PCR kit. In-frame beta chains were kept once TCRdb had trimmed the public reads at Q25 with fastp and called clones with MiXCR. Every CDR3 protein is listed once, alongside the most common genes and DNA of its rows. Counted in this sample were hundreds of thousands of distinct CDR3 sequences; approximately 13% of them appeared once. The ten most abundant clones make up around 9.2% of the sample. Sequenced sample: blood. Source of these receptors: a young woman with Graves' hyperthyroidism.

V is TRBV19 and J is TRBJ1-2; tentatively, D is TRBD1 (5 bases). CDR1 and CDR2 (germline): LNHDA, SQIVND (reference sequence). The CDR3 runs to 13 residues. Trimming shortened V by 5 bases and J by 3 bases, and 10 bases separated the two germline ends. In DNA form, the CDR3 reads TGTGCCAGTAGTGACGGGGCGTACTATGGCTACACCTTC. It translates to CASSDGAYYGYTF.

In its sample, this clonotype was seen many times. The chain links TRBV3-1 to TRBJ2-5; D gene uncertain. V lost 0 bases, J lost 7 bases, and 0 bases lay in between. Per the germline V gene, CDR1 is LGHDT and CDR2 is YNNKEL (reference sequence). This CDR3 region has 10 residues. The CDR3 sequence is CASSQETQYF. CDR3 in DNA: TGTGCCAGCAGCCAAGAGACCCAGTACTTC.

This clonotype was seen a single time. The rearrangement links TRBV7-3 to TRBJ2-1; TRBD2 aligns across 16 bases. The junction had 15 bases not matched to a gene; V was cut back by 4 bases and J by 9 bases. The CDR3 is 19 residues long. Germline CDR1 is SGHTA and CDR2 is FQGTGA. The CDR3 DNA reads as TGTGCCAGCAGCTACGGGACTAGCGGGGGGGAACAACAAGGTACTGAGCAGTTCTTC. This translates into CASSYGTSGGEQQGTEQFF.

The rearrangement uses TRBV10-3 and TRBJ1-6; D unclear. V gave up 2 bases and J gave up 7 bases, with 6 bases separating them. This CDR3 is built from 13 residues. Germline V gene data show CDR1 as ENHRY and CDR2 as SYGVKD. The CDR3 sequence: CAISETGNSPLHF. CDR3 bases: TGTGCCATCAGTGAGACGGGGAATTCACCCCTCCACTTT.

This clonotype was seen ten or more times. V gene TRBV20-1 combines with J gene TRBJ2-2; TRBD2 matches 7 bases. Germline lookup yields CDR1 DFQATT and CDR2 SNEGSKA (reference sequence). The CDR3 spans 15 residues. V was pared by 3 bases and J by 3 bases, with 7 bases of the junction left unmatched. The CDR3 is CSARGGWFDTGELFF. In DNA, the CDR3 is TGCAGTGCTAGGGGGGGGTGGTTCGACACCGGGGAGCTGTTTTTT.

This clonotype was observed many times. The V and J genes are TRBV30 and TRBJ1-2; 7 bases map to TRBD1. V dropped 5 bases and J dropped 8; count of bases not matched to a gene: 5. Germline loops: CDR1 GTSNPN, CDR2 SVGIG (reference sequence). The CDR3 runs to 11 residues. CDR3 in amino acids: CAWAGQSGYTF. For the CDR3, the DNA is TGTGCCTGGGCGGGACAGAGCGGCTACACCTTC.

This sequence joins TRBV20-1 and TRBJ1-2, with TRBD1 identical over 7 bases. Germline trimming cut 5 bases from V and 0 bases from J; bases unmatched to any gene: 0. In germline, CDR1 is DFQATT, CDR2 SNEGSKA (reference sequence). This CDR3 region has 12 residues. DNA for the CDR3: TGCAGTGCTGGGACAGCTAACTATGGCTACACCTTC. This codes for CSAGTANYGYTF.

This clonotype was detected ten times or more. The CDR3 protein is CASSPRGVYETQYF. Here the CDR3 DNA reads TGTGCCAGCAGCCCGCGAGGGGTTTATGAGACCCAGTACTTC. This chain joins TRBV13 and TRBJ2-5; D tentatively fits TRBD1 or TRBD2 (5 bases each). The V gene lost 5 bases and the J gene lost 5 bases, with 15 bases spanning the gap. From germline, CDR1 is PRHDT and CDR2 FYEKMQ (reference sequence). The CDR3 loop spans 14 amino acids.

The CDR3: CASSPEPLGGELFF. In DNA form, the CDR3 reads TGTGCCAGCTCACCGGAGCCCCTGGGCGGGGAGCTGTTTTTT. The chain is built from TRBV18 and TRBJ2-2, with no clear D. V was pared by 3 bases and J by 7 bases, with 12 bases between. Germline loops: CDR1 KGHSH, CDR2 LQKENI. CDR3 length: 14 amino acids.

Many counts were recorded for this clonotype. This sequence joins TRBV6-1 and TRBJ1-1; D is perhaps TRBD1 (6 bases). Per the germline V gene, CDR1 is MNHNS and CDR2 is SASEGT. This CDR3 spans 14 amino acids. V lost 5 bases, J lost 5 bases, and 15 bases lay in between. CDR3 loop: CASSYRGRGTEAFF. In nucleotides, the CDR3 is TGTGCCAGCAGTTATCGGGGGCGCGGGACTGAAGCTTTCTTT.

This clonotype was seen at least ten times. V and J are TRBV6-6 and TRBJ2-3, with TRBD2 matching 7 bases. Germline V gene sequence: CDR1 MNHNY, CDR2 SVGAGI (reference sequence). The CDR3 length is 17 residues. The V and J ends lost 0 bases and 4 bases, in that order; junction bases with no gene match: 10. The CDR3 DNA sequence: TGTGCCAGCAGTTACTCTCCGGGACTACGCCTCCCAGATACGCAGTATTTT. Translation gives CASSYSPGLRLPDTQYF.

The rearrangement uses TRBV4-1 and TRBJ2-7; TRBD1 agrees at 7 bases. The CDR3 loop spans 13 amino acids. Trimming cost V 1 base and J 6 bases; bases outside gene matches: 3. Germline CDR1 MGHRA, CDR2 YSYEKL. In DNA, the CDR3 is TGCGCCAGCAGCCAAGGACAGGGTCGCGAGCAGTACTTC. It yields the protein CASSQGQGREQYF.